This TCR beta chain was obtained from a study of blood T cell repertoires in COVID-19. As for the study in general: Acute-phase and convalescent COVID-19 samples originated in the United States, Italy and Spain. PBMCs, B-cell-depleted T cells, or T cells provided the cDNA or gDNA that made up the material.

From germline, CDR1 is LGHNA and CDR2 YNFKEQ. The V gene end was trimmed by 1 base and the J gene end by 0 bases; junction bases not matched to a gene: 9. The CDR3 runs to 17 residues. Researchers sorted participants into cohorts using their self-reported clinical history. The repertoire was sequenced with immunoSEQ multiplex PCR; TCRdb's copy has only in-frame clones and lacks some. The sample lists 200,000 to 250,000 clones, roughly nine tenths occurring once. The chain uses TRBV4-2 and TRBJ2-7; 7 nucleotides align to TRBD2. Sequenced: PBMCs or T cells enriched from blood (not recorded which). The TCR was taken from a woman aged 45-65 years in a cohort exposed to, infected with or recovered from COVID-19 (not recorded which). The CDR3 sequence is CASSQGLGTTLSYEQYF. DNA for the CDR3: TGTGCCAGCAGCCAAGGTTTGGGGACTACTCTCTCCTACGAGCAGTACTTC.